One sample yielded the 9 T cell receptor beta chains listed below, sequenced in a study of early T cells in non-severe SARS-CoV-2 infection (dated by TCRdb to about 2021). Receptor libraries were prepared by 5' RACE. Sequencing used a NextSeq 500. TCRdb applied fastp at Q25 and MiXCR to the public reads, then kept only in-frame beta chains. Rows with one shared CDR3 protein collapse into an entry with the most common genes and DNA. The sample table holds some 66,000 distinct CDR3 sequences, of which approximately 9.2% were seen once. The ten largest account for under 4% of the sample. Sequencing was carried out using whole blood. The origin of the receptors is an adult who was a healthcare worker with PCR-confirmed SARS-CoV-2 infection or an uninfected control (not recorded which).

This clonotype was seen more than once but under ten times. The CDR3 bases are TGCAGTGCAAAACTGACAGGGACAGATACGCAGTATTTT. Translating gives CSAKLTGTDTQYF. The chain recombines TRBV20-1 with TRBJ2-3; 7 bases align to TRBD1. Germline loops: CDR1 DFQATT, CDR2 SNEGSKA (reference sequence). V lost 6 bases, J lost 3 bases, and 6 bases stayed unmatched. The CDR3 runs to 13 residues.

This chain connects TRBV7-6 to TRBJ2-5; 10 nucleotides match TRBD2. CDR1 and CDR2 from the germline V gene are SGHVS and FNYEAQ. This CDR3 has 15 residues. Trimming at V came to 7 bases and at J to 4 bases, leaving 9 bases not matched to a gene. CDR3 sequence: CASTPSGSRGETQYF. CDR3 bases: TGTGCCAGCACCCCTAGCGGGAGTCGAGGAGAGACCCAGTACTTC.

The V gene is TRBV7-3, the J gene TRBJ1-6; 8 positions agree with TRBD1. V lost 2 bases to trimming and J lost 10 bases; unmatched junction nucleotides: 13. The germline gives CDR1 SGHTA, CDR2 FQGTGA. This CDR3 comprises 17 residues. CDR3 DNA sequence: TGTGCCAGCAGCTTATACCCTCACGGACAGGGAGGATCACCCCTCCACTTT. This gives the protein CASSLYPHGQGGSPLHF.

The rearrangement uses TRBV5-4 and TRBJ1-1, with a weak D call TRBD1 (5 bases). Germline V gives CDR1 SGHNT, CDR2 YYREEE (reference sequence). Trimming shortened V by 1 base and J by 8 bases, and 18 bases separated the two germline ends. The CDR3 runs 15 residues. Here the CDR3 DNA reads TGTGCCAGCAGCTTGTATGAGACCACGGGGGAGGAAGCTTTCTTT. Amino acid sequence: CASSLYETTGEEAFF.

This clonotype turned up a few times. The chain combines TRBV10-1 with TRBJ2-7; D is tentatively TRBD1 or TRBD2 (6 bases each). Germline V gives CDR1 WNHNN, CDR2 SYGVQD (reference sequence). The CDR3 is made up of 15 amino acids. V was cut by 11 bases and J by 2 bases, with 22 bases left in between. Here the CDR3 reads CAPSGGGRDTYEQYF. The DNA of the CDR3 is TGCGCCCCCTCCGGAGGGGGTCGGGATACCTACGAGCAGTACTTC.

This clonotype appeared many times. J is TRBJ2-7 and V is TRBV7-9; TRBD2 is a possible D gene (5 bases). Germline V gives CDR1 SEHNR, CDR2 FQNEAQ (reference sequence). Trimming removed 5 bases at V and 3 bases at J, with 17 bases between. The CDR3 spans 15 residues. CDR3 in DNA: TGTGCCAGCAGCCGTAGCGTGGGCCCTATCTACGAGCAGTACTTC. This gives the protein CASSRSVGPIYEQYF.

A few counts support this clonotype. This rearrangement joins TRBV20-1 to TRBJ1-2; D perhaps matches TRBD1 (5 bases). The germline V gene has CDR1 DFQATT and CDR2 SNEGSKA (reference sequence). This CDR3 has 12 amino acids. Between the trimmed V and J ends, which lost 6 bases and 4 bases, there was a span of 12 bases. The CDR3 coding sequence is TGCAGTGCGCATACCAGGGCCTATGGCTACACCTTC. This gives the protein CSAHTRAYGYTF.

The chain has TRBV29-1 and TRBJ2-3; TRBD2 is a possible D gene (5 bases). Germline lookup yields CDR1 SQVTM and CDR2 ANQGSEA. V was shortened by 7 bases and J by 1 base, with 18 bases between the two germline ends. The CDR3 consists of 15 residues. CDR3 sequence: CSANFGGLGTDTQYF. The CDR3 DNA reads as TGCAGCGCCAACTTCGGCGGGCTAGGCACAGATACGCAGTATTTT.

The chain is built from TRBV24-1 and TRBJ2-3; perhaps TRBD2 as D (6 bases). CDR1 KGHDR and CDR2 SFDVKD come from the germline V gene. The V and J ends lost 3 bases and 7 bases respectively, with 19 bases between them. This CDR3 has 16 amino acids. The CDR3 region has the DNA TGTGCCACCAGTGATCCGACGGGACTCCGGAGATATACGCAGTATTTT. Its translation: CATSDPTGLRRYTQYF.